The 27 T cell receptor beta chains below all came from one sample that was sequenced in a study of blood T cells in healthy people across ages. Together with a sample-barcoded 5' primer, a J-beta primer mix was included in a second PCR lasting about 6 to 11 cycles. TCRdb analysed the 5' RACE reads with MiXCR anew, one entry per CDR3 protein. Among roughly 730,000 distinct CDR3 sequences listed, more than 50% were seen once. The specimen was blood. The receptors shown here come from a man between 40 and 49 years old in good health.

This clonotype was seen a handful of times. This chain links TRBV29-1 with TRBJ2-7, with a tentative D call TRBD1 (6 bases). Trimming removed 7 bases from V and 4 bases from J, with 17 bases in between. The CDR3 length is 13 residues. Germline V CDR1 and CDR2: SQVTM, ANQGSEA. This CDR3 is CSAVTGQLYEQYF. Here the CDR3 DNA reads TGCAGCGCTGTGACTGGACAGTTGTACGAGCAGTACTTC.

The chain joins TRBV7-2 to TRBJ2-5; D unresolved. Trimming left V 1 base short and J 7 bases short, with 7 bases between. CDR3 size: 12 residues. Germline V gene data show CDR1 as SGHTA and CDR2 as FQGNSA. The CDR3 sequence is CASSLVPRTQYF. CDR3 nucleotide sequence: TGTGCCAGCAGCTTAGTCCCCCGGACCCAGTACTTC.

Details on this clonotype: A clone one base away is much larger, so this may be a read error. The CDR3 DNA reads TGCGCCAGCAGCTTTGATGGGACCAACACAGATACGCAGTATTTT. Amino acids: CASSFDGTNTDTQYF. The chain has TRBV5-1 and TRBJ2-3, with D tentatively TRBD1 or TRBD2 (5 bases each). The CDR3 has 15 amino acids. Germline CDR1 is SGHRS and CDR2 is YFSETQ. With 2 bases removed from V and 2 bases from J, the gap between germline ends came to 12 bases.

This clonotype has a handful of counts. The gene calls are TRBV9 and TRBJ2-5; 11 bases align to TRBD2. This CDR3 contains 17 residues. The ends lost 0 bases at V and 2 bases at J; junction bases unmatched: 6. Germline V lookup: CDR1 SGDLS, CDR2 YYNGEE. CDR3 in amino acids: CASSVDASGRLQETQYF. CDR3 DNA: TGTGCCAGCAGCGTAGACGCTAGCGGGAGGTTACAAGAGACCCAGTACTTC.

The gene calls are TRBV3-1 and TRBJ1-6; 12 bases are a match to TRBD1. The germline V gene has CDR1 LGHDT and CDR2 YNNKEL (reference sequence). V shed 0 bases, J shed 10 bases, and the junction held 4 bases outside the gene matches. The CDR3 runs 16 residues. The CDR3 DNA reads TGTGCCAGCAGCCAAGAAGTCGGGACAGGGGGCTCACCCCTCCACTTT. This encodes CASSQEVGTGGSPLHF.

CDR3 nucleotides: TGCAGTGCTGTCCCCGGCAGGGGAGCAGTGGAGACCCAGTACTTC. Translating gives CSAVPGRGAVETQYF. This chain links TRBV20-1 with TRBJ2-7; the D gene is possibly TRBD1 (6 bases). The J call may be in error: the DNA end matches TRBJ2-5 better. The CDR3 runs 15 residues. The germline V gene encodes CDR1 DFQATT and CDR2 SNEGSKA (reference sequence).

The V gene is TRBV11-1, the J gene TRBJ2-2; 7 bases fit TRBD1. The CDR3 totals 15 residues. The ends lost 4 bases at V and 8 bases at J; junction bases unmatched: 10. The V gene's germline CDR1 is SGHAT and CDR2 FQDESV (reference sequence). The CDR3: CASSSGTASRGELFF. CDR3 nucleotide sequence: TGTGCCAGCAGCTCCGGGACAGCCAGCAGGGGGGAGCTGTTTTTT.

This clonotype was found a few times. This CDR3 is CASAERGDGVVETQYF. In DNA form, the CDR3 reads TGTGCTAGTGCCGAAAGGGGGGACGGGGTTGTAGAGACCCAGTACTTC. This chain joins TRBV12-5 and TRBJ2-5; D is possibly TRBD1 or TRBD2 (6 bases each). Germline V lookup: CDR1 LGHNT, CDR2 FRNRAP. This CDR3 is built from 16 residues. The V gene lost 7 bases and the J gene lost 4 bases, with 22 bases spanning the gap. Variable domain in full (rest from reference TRBV12-5 and TRBJ2-5): DARVTQTPRHKVTEMGQEVTMRCQPILGHNTVFWYRQTMMQGLELLAYFRNRAPLDDSGMPKDRFSAEMPDATLATLKIQPSEPRDSAVYFCASAERGDGVVETQYFGPGTRLLVL.

This clonotype came up a few times. This rearrangement joins TRBV7-9 to TRBJ2-7; D might be TRBD2 (6 bases). The CDR3 contains 15 residues. Per germline, CDR1 SEHNR and CDR2 FQNEAQ (reference sequence). The V and J ends lost 1 base and 3 bases respectively, with 13 bases between them. The CDR3 DNA reads TGTGCCAGCAGCTTAGTGGGGGGATCACTCTACGAGCAGTACTTC. Residues: CASSLVGGSLYEQYF.

This chain connects TRBV25-1 to TRBJ2-2, with D tentatively TRBD1 (5 bases). The ends were cut back, 6 bases at V and 0 bases at J, with 11 bases in the middle. The CDR3 covers 15 residues. Per germline, CDR1 MGHDK and CDR2 SYGVNS. The CDR3 region has the DNA TGTGCCAGCAGGAAGCAGGACACGAACACCGGGGAGCTGTTTTTT. Residues: CASRKQDTNTGELFF. Supplemented by reference TRBV25-1 and TRBJ2-2, the full variable domain reads EADIYQTPRYLVIGTGKKITLECSQTMGHDKMYWYQQDPGMELHLIHYSYGVNSTEKGDLSSESTVSRIRTEHFPLTLESARPSHTSQYLCASRKQDTNTGELFFGEGSRLTVL.

The rearrangement uses TRBV5-1 and TRBJ2-5; D is possibly TRBD2 (5 bases). Germline assignment: CDR1 SGHRS and CDR2 YFSETQ. The V and J ends lost 0 bases and 7 bases respectively, with 7 bases between them. This CDR3 is 12 amino acids long. This CDR3 reads CASSLGEPTQYF. The CDR3 nucleotides read TGCGCCAGCAGCTTGGGGGAGCCGACCCAGTACTTC.

Here the CDR3 reads CSALGGGHAEAFF. As DNA, the CDR3 is TGCAGCGCCCTCGGGGGTGGACACGCTGAAGCTTTCTTT. The chain has TRBV29-1 and TRBJ1-1; tentative D call: TRBD1 (5 bases). V was pared by 7 bases and J by 6 bases, with 18 bases between. The CDR3 runs to 13 residues. CDR1 and CDR2 from the germline V gene are SQVTM and ANQGSEA.

The CDR3 reads CASSPSRWGDDGYTF. The DNA of the CDR3 is TGTGCCAGCAGCCCATCTAGGTGGGGTGACGATGGCTACACCTTC. V is TRBV12-3 or TRBV12-4 and J is TRBJ1-2; D unclear. V lost 6 bases, J lost 6 bases, and 20 bases lay in between. This CDR3 is built from 15 residues.

This chain joins TRBV4-2 and TRBJ1-5, with 7 bases aligning to TRBD1. This CDR3 comprises 14 residues. J gave up 6 bases and V 5 bases, and 7 bases lay outside the gene matches. Germline assignment: CDR1 LGHNA and CDR2 YNFKEQ. The CDR3 DNA sequence: TGTGCCAGCAGCACGGGACAGCGGGGTCAGCCCCAGCATTTT. The encoded protein is CASSTGQRGQPQHF.

The genes are TRBV30 and TRBJ1-4; D perhaps matches TRBD1 (6 bases). The ends were cut back, 2 bases at V and 6 bases at J, with 19 bases in the middle. Per germline, CDR1 GTSNPN and CDR2 SVGIG (reference sequence). The CDR3 loop spans 16 amino acids. CDR3 nucleotide sequence: TGTGCCTGGAGTTCGGGAGTAGGGGGAGGTGATGAAAAACTGTTTTTT. Its protein is CAWSSGVGGGDEKLFF.

This sequence joins TRBV27 and TRBJ2-1; 9 bases line up with TRBD2. V dropped 5 bases and J dropped 7; count of bases not matched to a gene: 9. This CDR3 has 15 residues. CDR1 is MNHEY, CDR2 SMNVEV, per germline (reference sequence). The CDR3 is CASSGPGLAANEQFF. The CDR3 bases are TGTGCCAGCAGTGGACCGGGACTAGCTGCTAATGAGCAGTTCTTC.

This clonotype was counted many times. The V and J genes are TRBV29-1 and TRBJ2-5; D is uncertain. Trimming removed 1 base at V and 5 bases at J, with 11 bases between. There are 13 residues in the CDR3. The germline gives CDR1 SQVTM, CDR2 ANQGSEA. This CDR3 is CSVEGLSPETQYF. CDR3 DNA: TGCAGCGTTGAAGGCCTTTCCCCCGAGACCCAGTACTTC.

This clonotype was recorded a few times. An end of the junction differs from the germline gene, which may be a read error. The chain is built from TRBV7-2 and TRBJ2-1, with D perhaps matching TRBD2 (7 bases). CDR1 and CDR2 from the germline V gene are SGHTA and FQGNSA. CDR3 size: 15 residues. CDR3 DNA: TGTGCCAGCAGTTTAGGGACATCTCTGCGGGGGACGGCGTTCTTC. It codes for CASSLGTSLRGTAFF.

The V call is TRBV20-1, the J call TRBJ2-4, with TRBD1 as a possible D gene (5 bases). V gave up 2 bases and J gave up 3 bases, with 17 bases separating them. CDR3 size: 16 residues. Looked up from germline, CDR1 is DFQATT and CDR2 is SNEGSKA (reference sequence). In nucleotides, the CDR3 is TGCAGTGCTAGAAACAGCCAGGGTCTGGGCAAAAACATTCAGTACTTC. Its translation: CSARNSQGLGKNIQYF.

The chain carries TRBV5-1 and TRBJ2-5; 10 bases are shared with TRBD2. V shed 2 bases and J 2 bases; nucleotides not matched to a gene: 9. The CDR3 covers 17 residues. The germline V gene encodes CDR1 SGHRS and CDR2 YFSETQ. The CDR3 DNA is TGCGCCAGCAGCTTAGCGTCCGGACTAGCGGAACAAGAGACCCAGTACTTC. Amino acid sequence: CASSLASGLAEQETQYF.

The CDR3: CASSTQGGTGGYEQYF. In nucleotides, the CDR3 is TGTGCCAGCAGCACCCAGGGGGGAACAGGGGGGTACGAGCAGTACTTC. The chain is built from TRBV11-3 and TRBJ2-7; TRBD1 aligns across 8 bases. The ends lost 5 bases at V and 4 bases at J; junction bases unmatched: 13. The V gene's germline CDR1 is SGHNT and CDR2 YENEEA. The CDR3 runs 16 residues. Complete variable domain (other parts from reference TRBV11-3 and TRBJ2-7): EAGVVQSPRYKIIEKKQPVAFWCNPISGHNTLYWYLQNLGQGPELLIRYENEEAVDDSQLPKDRFSAERLKGVDSTLKIQPAELGDSAVYLCASSTQGGTGGYEQYFGPGTRLTVT.

This clonotype was found many times. V and J are TRBV5-1 and TRBJ2-1, with D perhaps matching TRBD2 (6 bases). Between the trimmed V and J ends, which lost 3 bases and 4 bases, there was a span of 11 bases. The V gene's germline CDR1 is SGHRS and CDR2 YFSETQ. The CDR3 has 14 amino acids. The CDR3 DNA reads TGCGCCAGCAGCTCCGGGAGCGGATACAATGAGCAGTTCTTC. Translation: CASSSGSGYNEQFF.

This clonotype was seen only a few times. This chain links TRBV20-1 with TRBJ2-3, with D perhaps TRBD1 or TRBD2 (5 bases each). Trimming removed 6 bases from V and 5 bases from J, with 21 bases in between. The V gene's germline CDR1 is DFQATT and CDR2 SNEGSKA (reference sequence). The CDR3 has 15 amino acids. CDR3 sequence reads: CSADRDAGGGDTQYF. The DNA of the CDR3 is TGCAGTGCCGACCGGGACGCAGGAGGTGGAGATACGCAGTATTTT.

The chain couples TRBV2 to TRBJ2-7, with D perhaps matching TRBD1 (5 bases). In germline, CDR1 is SNHLY, CDR2 FYNNEI. The CDR3 length is 13 residues. V was pared by 11 bases and J by 9 bases, with 23 bases between. Here the CDR3 DNA reads TGTGCCGGATCGCCCCTTCAGGGTTTCTGGCAGTACTTC. This codes for CAGSPLQGFWQYF.

V is TRBV3-1 and J is TRBJ1-2; D not certain. CDR1 LGHDT and CDR2 YNNKEL come from the germline V gene (reference sequence). This CDR3 has 15 amino acids. Trimming cost V 0 bases and J 8 bases, with 16 bases left between them. The CDR3 nucleotides are TGTGCCAGCAGCCAAGATCTAAGACAATCGGGCGGCTACACCTTC. It codes for CASSQDLRQSGGYTF.

Written as DNA, the CDR3 is TGTGCCAGCAGTTTATTTAGGTCAGGGGATCAGCGAGGCTCACCCCTCCACTTT. Its translation is CASSLFRSGDQRGSPLHF. The chain joins TRBV28 to TRBJ1-6, with a possible D match to TRBD1 (6 bases). CDR1 is MDHEN and CDR2 is SYDVKM in the germline V gene. The ends were cut back, 1 base at V and 10 bases at J, with 23 bases in the middle. This CDR3 contains 18 residues.

The chain has TRBV24-1 and TRBJ1-2; TRBD1 is a possible D gene (6 bases). Germline loops: CDR1 KGHDR, CDR2 SFDVKD. CDR3 length: 19 residues. The V and J ends lost 7 bases and 3 bases respectively, with 29 bases between them. For the CDR3, the DNA is TGTGCCACCAGCTCCAAAAGGGGACCAGGGGTCACCGAATACTATGGCTACACCTTC. This encodes CATSSKRGPGVTEYYGYTF.